This TCR beta chain was sequenced in a study of CD8 T cells in ankylosing spondylitis (dated by TCRdb to 2016 to 2017). With regard to the full study: The study set out to find disease-linked TCR variants by profiling T cell receptor beta repertoires in ankylosing spondylitis patients and healthy donors. The whole study cohort included over 85 healthy donors and about two dozen ankylosing spondylitis patients. Peripheral blood was sampled, and synovial fluid was additionally collected from ankylosing spondylitis patients.

About this clonotype: Its antigen has not been determined. Base qualities are not provided; no much larger clone lies one nucleotide away.

The investigation overall reported the following: The disease-linked clones were reported as significantly enriched in matched synovial fluid samples from ankylosing spondylitis patients. In peripheral blood, the disease-linked clones were found at relatively low frequencies and had a CD8+ phenotype. Blood from ankylosing spondylitis patients appeared to be characterized by a TCR beta motif made up of 8 or 9 highly homologous amino acid variants. Some motif variants had previously been reported in the synovial fluid and blood of reactive arthritis patients, which suggests shared mechanisms of disease initiation.

The listed sequencing device is Illumina HiSeq 2500. Quantitative 5'-RACE with molecular barcodes was the method used to prepare the TCR beta libraries. Processing in the source paper ran as follows. A new computational method based on a probabilistic model of VDJ rearrangement was used to identify disease-linked TCR variants. Through fastp at Q25 and MiXCR, TCRdb rebuilt clones from the public reads, retaining in-frame beta chains. When rows share a CDR3 protein, they turn into one entry using the most common DNA and genes. These V and J calls originate from TCRdb's pipeline instead of the authors' own analysis. This sample holds tens of thousands of distinct CDR3 sequences; 2.5% to 3.5% were observed only once. The biggest ten clones account for about 3% of the sample. Material for sequencing was blood, either unsorted or a sorted T cell fraction (not recorded which). The sequence was obtained from a male donor with ankylosing spondylitis or in good health (not recorded which).

The DNA sequence follows: TGTGCCAGCAGCGTAGACGGTTTCTACAATGAGCAGTTCTTC. Its translation reads: CASSVDGFYNEQFF. The receptor chain draws on TRBV9 and TRBJ2-1; no confident D gene assignment can be made. The CDR3 contains 14 residues, cysteine and phenylalanine counted. The DNA shown is the 42-base CDR3, in frame from base 1. The trim is 0 bases for V and 3 bases for J, with a gap of 7 bases between the germline ends. Per the germline V gene, SGDLS is the CDR1 and YYNGEE is the CDR2.